A single sample is the source of the 10 T cell receptor beta chains below, sequenced in a study of T-cell reconstitution after alpha-beta-depleted transplantation in children (dated by TCRdb to about 2016). The label giving this sample's treatment or condition can be read as: allogeneic hematopoietic cell transplantation with graft depleted of TCRalphabeta T cells and CD19 B cells. The library was made by PCR. TCRdb shows the sequencer as Illumina HiSeq 2500. To normalize quantification of the TCRbeta repertoire, the TCR libraries were built with molecular barcoding that relied on unique molecular identifiers. The public reads were reprocessed in TCRdb via fastp at Q25 and MiXCR, keeping in-frame beta chains. Identical CDR3 protein sequences are pooled into one entry, listed with their most common genes and DNA. The sample table records about 980,000 distinct CDR3 sequences; about 30% of these occur just once. Over 25% of the sample rests with the top ten.

The sample here was PBMCs, mostly from graft donor cells, taken 360 days after TCRalphabeta/CD19-depleted stem cell transplant. The source is a boy in the first two years of life who had a stem cell transplant for SCID, so the T cells may come from the graft donor.

The rearrangement joins TRBV3-1 to TRBJ1-1; 10 nucleotides align to TRBD1. The germline CDR1 and CDR2 sequences are LGHDT and YNNKEL (reference sequence). J lost 0 bases, V lost 4 bases, and 5 bases had no gene match. The CDR3 contains 16 residues. CDR3 in amino acids: CASSRWDRGLNTEAFF. The CDR3 nucleotides are TGTGCCAGCAGCCGCTGGGACAGGGGTTTGAACACTGAAGCTTTCTTT.

This clonotype was seen only a few times. This sequence joins TRBV5-6 and TRBJ1-6; perhaps TRBD1 as D (6 bases). V lost 6 bases and J lost 9, with 19 bases in between. The CDR3 loop spans 15 amino acids. Germline CDR1 SGHDT, CDR2 YYEEEE. DNA for the CDR3: TGTGCCAGCACCTACCAGGCCAGGGGTAGTTCACCCCTCCACTTT. Its translation: CASTYQARGSSPLHF.

This chain uses TRBV5-1 with TRBJ2-7; 9 bases match TRBD1. Germline V gene sequence: CDR1 SGHRS, CDR2 YFSETQ. V trimming: 0 bases; J trimming: 7 bases; junction bases outside the gene matches: 8. The CDR3 sequence is 15 residues long. The DNA for the CDR3 is TGCGCCAGCAGCTTGGTAACAGGGGGCGTGAGGGAGCAGTACTTC. Protein: CASSLVTGGVREQYF.

The genes are TRBV12-3 or TRBV12-4 and TRBJ2-5, with D unclear. The CDR3 covers 16 residues. V was cut by 3 bases and J by 1 base, with 15 bases left in between. The CDR3 DNA reads as TGTGCCAGCAGTTTCCGGACGAGGACCCCCCAAGAGACCCAGTACTTC. It yields the protein CASSFRTRTPQETQYF.

A few counts support this clonotype. This chain links TRBV7-8 with TRBJ2-1; no clear D gene. Deletions cut 2 bases from V and 3 bases from J, with 11 bases between. CDR1 SGHVS and CDR2 FQNEAQ come from the germline V gene. CDR3 length: 15 residues. CDR3 coding DNA: TGTGCCAGCAGCTTACAGAATACCTTCTACAATGAGCAGTTCTTC. Its translation: CASSLQNTFYNEQFF.

This sequence joins TRBV18 and TRBJ2-2; a weak D match, TRBD1 (6 bases). Per germline, CDR1 KGHSH and CDR2 LQKENI. V lost 5 bases, J lost 4 bases, and 17 bases lay in between. There are 16 residues in the CDR3. Here the CDR3 reads CASSATFTGITGELFF. The CDR3 nucleotides read TGTGCCAGCTCAGCAACCTTTACAGGGATCACCGGGGAGCTGTTTTTT. Full variable domain (remainder filled in from reference TRBV18 and TRBJ2-2): NAGVMQNPRHLVRRRGQEARLRCSPMKGHSHVYWYRQLPEEGLKFMVYLQKENIIDESGMPKERFSAEFPKEGPSILRIQQVVRGDSAAYFCASSATFTGITGELFFGEGSRLTVL.

This clonotype was recorded at least ten times. An end of the junction differs from the germline gene, which may be a read error. The rearrangement uses TRBV18 and TRBJ2-3; unclear D gene. The CDR3 totals 12 residues. Per the germline V gene, CDR1 is KGHSH and CDR2 is LQKENI. The CDR3 nucleotides are TGTGCCAGCGCACCGGTCTCAGATACGCAGTATTTT. Translation: CASAPVSDTQYF.

The rearrangement links TRBV7-9 to TRBJ2-7; 8 bases match TRBD1. Trimming at V came to 0 bases and at J to 5 bases, leaving 6 bases not matched to a gene. The CDR3 has 15 residues. Germline V lookup: CDR1 SEHNR, CDR2 FQNEAQ (reference sequence). Here the CDR3 reads CASSLAATGANEQYF. The CDR3 DNA sequence: TGTGCCAGCAGCTTAGCAGCGACAGGGGCCAACGAGCAGTACTTC.

V usage is TRBV11-1 and J usage is TRBJ2-6; perhaps TRBD1 as D (5 bases). Germline CDR1 reads SGHAT; CDR2 reads FQDESV (reference sequence). The CDR3 has 19 amino acids. Trimming shortened V by 5 bases and J by 0 bases, and 20 bases separated the two germline ends. CDR3 loop: CASSPVPDSPISGANVLTF. The CDR3, as DNA: TGTGCCAGCAGCCCCGTTCCCGACAGCCCGATCTCTGGGGCCAACGTCCTGACTTTC.

V is TRBV12-3 or TRBV12-4 and J is TRBJ2-3, with 11 positions matching TRBD1. V lost 6 bases and J lost 5; bases outside the gene matches: 7. The CDR3 has 15 amino acids. The CDR3 region has the DNA TGTGCCAGCAGCCGGGGGACAGGGGGAGAAGATACGCAGTATTTT. It translates to CASSRGTGGEDTQYF.